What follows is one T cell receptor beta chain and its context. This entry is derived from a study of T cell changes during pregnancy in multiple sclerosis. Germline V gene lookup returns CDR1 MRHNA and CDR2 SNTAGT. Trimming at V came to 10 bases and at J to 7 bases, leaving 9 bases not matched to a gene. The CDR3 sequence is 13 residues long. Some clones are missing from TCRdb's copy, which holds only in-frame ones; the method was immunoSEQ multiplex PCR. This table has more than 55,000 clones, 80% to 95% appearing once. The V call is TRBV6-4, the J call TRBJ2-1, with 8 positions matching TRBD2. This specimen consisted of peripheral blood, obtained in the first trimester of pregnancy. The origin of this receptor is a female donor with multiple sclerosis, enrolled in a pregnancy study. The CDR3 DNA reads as TGTGCCACTGCGGGGGGCCAGGGGAATGAGCAGTTCTTC. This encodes CATAGGQGNEQFF.